This T cell receptor (beta chain) emerged from a study of blood T cell repertoires in COVID-19. Method: immunoSEQ multiplex PCR; TCRdb's copy keeps in-frame clones and lacks some. The sample has a few hundred thousand clones, about 89% seen once. V lost 6 bases, J lost 2 bases, and 16 bases lay in between. CDR3 length: 15 amino acids. Germline V gene sequence: CDR1 SGHTA, CDR2 FQGTGA. This TCR was recovered from a woman aged 40 to 50 who had recovered from COVID-19. Sequencing input: PBMCs or T cells enriched from blood (not recorded which). This chain joins TRBV7-3 and TRBJ2-5; the D gene is possibly TRBD2 (6 bases). The CDR3 DNA is TGTGCCAGCAGTTCCCTGGGAAGCGGGCAAGAGACCCAGTACTTC. Translated: CASSSLGSGQETQYF.